This T cell receptor beta chain was sequenced during a study of response to subunit inactivated influenza vaccine. Study-level points and caveats: Every seasonal influenza vaccination brings in few new T cells, the authors suggested.

On this clonotype itself: Its antigen is as yet unknown.

V lost 6 bases, J lost 1 base, and 4 bases stayed unmatched. CDR3 length: 16 amino acids. The germline V gene encodes CDR1 MNHNS and CDR2 SASEGT. MiXCR, applied by TCRdb to the RT-PCR reads, yields one record per CDR3 protein. This table holds about 800,000 distinct CDR3 sequences, about 20% found once. The chain has TRBV6-1 and TRBJ2-1; 12 bases fit TRBD2. Sequencing used PBMCs from blood, obtained 5 days after vaccination. The receptor was isolated from a man in his fifties who received an inactivated influenza vaccine. CDR3 DNA: TGTGCCAGCAGACTAGCGGGGGGACTGTCCTACAATGAGCAGTTCTTC. It specifies CASRLAGGLSYNEQFF.